This T cell receptor beta chain was identified during a study of blood T cell repertoires in COVID-19. Study at large: Collection of acute and convalescent COVID-19 samples took place in the United States, Italy and Spain.

Trimming cost V 5 bases and J 4 bases, with 12 bases left between them. CDR3 size: 13 residues. Per the germline V gene, CDR1 is SGHNT and CDR2 is YYREEE (reference sequence). Under the authors' procedure: The assay estimated nucleated cells by amplifying reference gene primers. Produced via immunoSEQ multiplex PCR; TCRdb's table is partial and in-frame only. V and J calls and clone size are given by that table; D and trimming were obtained from the DNA. Of under 13,000 clones in the sample, 83% were seen once. This clonotype was obtained from a human donor in a cohort sampled during active COVID-19. This rearrangement joins TRBV5-4 to TRBJ1-2, with D tentatively TRBD1 (5 bases). The sequencing sample was made of peripheral blood. CDR3 region: CASRPRVVYGYTF. CDR3 bases: TGTGCCAGCAGACCCAGGGTTGTCTATGGCTACACCTTC.